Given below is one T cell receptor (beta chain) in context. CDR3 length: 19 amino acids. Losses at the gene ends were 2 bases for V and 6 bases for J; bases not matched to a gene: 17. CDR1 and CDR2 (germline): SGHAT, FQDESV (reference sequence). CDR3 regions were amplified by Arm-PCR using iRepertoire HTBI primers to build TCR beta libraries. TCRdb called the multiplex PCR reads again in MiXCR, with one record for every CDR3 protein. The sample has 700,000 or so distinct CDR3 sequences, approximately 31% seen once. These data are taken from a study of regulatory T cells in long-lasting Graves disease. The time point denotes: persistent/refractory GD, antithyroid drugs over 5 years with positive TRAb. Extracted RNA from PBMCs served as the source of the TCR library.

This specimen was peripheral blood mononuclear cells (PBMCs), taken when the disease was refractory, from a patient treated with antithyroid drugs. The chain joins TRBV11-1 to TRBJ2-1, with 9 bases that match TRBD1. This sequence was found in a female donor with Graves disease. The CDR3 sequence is CASSLMGSGTGLKGNEQFF. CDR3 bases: TGTGCCAGCAGCTTAATGGGCTCCGGGACAGGGTTGAAGGGCAATGAGCAGTTCTTC.